These 22 T cell receptor beta chains originate from one sample sequenced in a study of blood T cell repertoires in COVID-19. TCRdb's copy holds only in-frame clones and misses some; the assay was immunoSEQ multiplex PCR. Altogether 30,000 to 40,000 clones are present, around 80% being singletons, with the ten largest covering around 40%. The sequencing input was peripheral blood. All receptors come from an elderly man with active or convalescent COVID-19.

The chain couples TRBV9 to TRBJ2-2; TRBD2 agrees at 13 bases. The CDR3 spans 17 residues. Germline-derived CDR1 and CDR2 are SGDLS and YYNGEE. Trimming took 1 base from V and 6 from J; bases not matched to a gene: 6. The CDR3 here is CASSVTGLAGWAGELFF. The CDR3 coding sequence is TGTGCCAGCAGCGTAACGGGACTAGCGGGATGGGCCGGGGAGCTGTTTTTT.

The chain carries TRBV5-5 and TRBJ2-1, with TRBD2 matching 11 bases. CDR3 size: 15 residues. Trimming took 4 bases from V and 3 from J; bases not matched to a gene: 3. Per germline, CDR1 SGHKS and CDR2 YYEKEE (reference sequence). In nucleotides, the CDR3 is TGTGCCAGCAGCCCGGGACTAGCGGACTACAATGAGCAGTTCTTC. Translated, it gives CASSPGLADYNEQFF.

V usage is TRBV2 and J usage is TRBJ1-1, with 9 bases fitting TRBD1. Per the germline V gene, CDR1 is SNHLY and CDR2 is FYNNEI. This CDR3 has 16 amino acids. The V and J ends lost 2 bases and 4 bases, in that order; junction bases with no gene match: 8. The CDR3: CASSEQGQGTGTEAFF. The CDR3 nucleotides read TGTGCCAGCAGTGAACAAGGACAGGGGACGGGCACTGAAGCTTTCTTT.

The V gene is TRBV5-1, the J gene TRBJ2-1; a possible D gene is TRBD1 (6 bases). V was trimmed by 0 bases and J by 6 bases, leaving 10 bases between them. The CDR3 runs 14 residues. Germline CDR1 SGHRS, CDR2 YFSETQ. CDR3 nucleotides: TGCGCCAGCAGCTTGGGGACAGTGTTCAATGAGCAGTTCTTC. Translated: CASSLGTVFNEQFF.

The rearrangement uses TRBV4-2 and TRBJ2-1, with D perhaps matching TRBD2 (6 bases). V lost 1 base and J 2 bases, leaving 12 bases between the germline ends. The CDR3 has 16 residues. Germline loops: CDR1 LGHNA, CDR2 YNFKEQ. For the CDR3, the DNA is TGTGCCAGCAGCCAAGTCTCTAGCGACCCCTACAATGAGCAGTTCTTC. Protein: CASSQVSSDPYNEQFF.

The rearrangement joins TRBV18 to TRBJ2-6, with D possibly matching TRBD2 (5 bases). Deletions cut 3 bases from V and 4 bases from J, with 16 bases between. This CDR3 region has 17 residues. Looked up from germline, CDR1 is KGHSH and CDR2 is LQKENI. The CDR3 reads CASSPVPGRAGANVLTF. In DNA form, the CDR3 reads TGTGCCAGCTCACCTGTGCCGGGAAGGGCCGGGGCCAACGTCCTGACTTTC.

This chain uses TRBV11-2 with TRBJ2-2, with D hard to call. Trimming left V 4 bases short and J 0 bases short, with 9 bases between. This CDR3 contains 15 residues. The germline V gene has CDR1 SGHAT and CDR2 FQNNGV. This CDR3 reads CASSSSASNTGELFF. The CDR3, as DNA: TGTGCCAGCAGCTCGTCCGCGTCGAACACCGGGGAGCTGTTTTTT.

This rearrangement joins TRBV7-2 to TRBJ1-5, with 8 bases that match TRBD1. The CDR3 totals 16 residues. CDR1 and CDR2 from the germline V gene are SGHTA and FQGNSA. V lost 5 bases, J lost 3 bases, and 9 bases stayed unmatched. The CDR3 DNA is TGTGCCAGCAGCCTAGGGGACAGGTACTTCAATCAGCCCCAGCATTTT. It yields the protein CASSLGDRYFNQPQHF.

This chain connects TRBV11-3 to TRBJ2-3; 8 nucleotides line up with TRBD2. Germline CDR1 and CDR2: SGHNT and YENEEA. CDR3 length: 15 amino acids. J gave up 3 bases and V 1 base, and 3 bases lay outside the gene matches. The CDR3 reads CASSLAGGRTDTQYF. The CDR3 coding sequence is TGTGCCAGCAGCTTAGCGGGAGGGCGTACAGATACGCAGTATTTT.

V is TRBV2 and J is TRBJ2-1; TRBD2 aligns across 9 bases. Germline lookup yields CDR1 SNHLY and CDR2 FYNNEI. The CDR3 loop spans 16 amino acids. With 3 bases clipped from V and 6 bases from J, the junction kept 9 bases outside the gene matches. The CDR3: CASSDRAGGPSNEQFF. CDR3 in DNA: TGTGCCAGCAGTGACAGGGCGGGAGGGCCTTCCAATGAGCAGTTCTTC.

V and J are TRBV9 and TRBJ2-2; weak D call: TRBD1 (5 bases). V gave up 0 bases and J gave up 6 bases, with 6 bases separating them. This CDR3 comprises 13 residues. Germline CDR1 reads SGDLS; CDR2 reads YYNGEE. CDR3 DNA: TGTGCCAGCAGCGTAGTCAGGGCCGGGGAGCTGTTTTTT. Translating it yields CASSVVRAGELFF.

The rearrangement uses TRBV10-1 and TRBJ2-7; the match to TRBD2 covers 7 bases. CDR1 and CDR2 (germline): WNHNN, SYGVQD (reference sequence). The CDR3 contains 15 residues. V trimming: 7 bases; J trimming: 2 bases; junction bases outside the gene matches: 11. The CDR3 region has the DNA TGCGCCAGCACCAGGAAGCTAGCGGAGACCTACGAGCAGTACTTC. It specifies CASTRKLAETYEQYF.

The CDR3 region has the DNA TGTGCCAGCTCACCACCAGTCAGCAATGAGCAGTTCTTC. This gives the protein CASSPPVSNEQFF. The rearrangement uses TRBV18 and TRBJ2-1; no reliable D call. CDR1 is KGHSH and CDR2 is LQKENI in the germline V gene. V was trimmed by 0 bases and J by 6 bases, leaving 6 bases between them. The CDR3 has 13 residues.

The CDR3 reads CASSRRGTQRGTQETQYF. The CDR3 bases are TGTGCCAGCAGCCGGCGGGGGACACAGCGGGGGACGCAAGAGACCCAGTACTTC. This chain links TRBV7-3 with TRBJ2-5; 8 nucleotides match TRBD2. Germline lookup yields CDR1 SGHTA and CDR2 FQGTGA. V shed 5 bases and J 2 bases; nucleotides not matched to a gene: 16. The CDR3 is 18 amino acids. Together with reference TRBV7-3 and TRBJ2-5, the CDR3 gives the full variable domain: GAGVSQTPSNKVTEKGKYVELRCDPISGHTALYWYRQSLGQGPEFLIYFQGTGAADDSGLPNDRFFAVRPEGSVSTLKIQRTERGDSAVYLCASSRRGTQRGTQETQYFGPGTRLLVL.

The chain is built from TRBV5-1 and TRBJ2-7, with D uncertain. Trimming cost V 0 bases and J 8 bases, with 12 bases left between them. CDR3 length: 13 residues. CDR1 and CDR2 from the germline V gene are SGHRS and YFSETQ. The CDR3 coding sequence is TGCGCCAGCAGCTTGGAGCCGAGTTCTCAGCAGTACTTC. Encoded protein: CASSLEPSSQQYF.

In DNA, the CDR3 is TGTGCCAGTACCCGGGGGACCGAAAGCAACTATGGCTACACCTTC. Translating it yields CASTRGTESNYGYTF. The V and J genes are TRBV19 and TRBJ1-2; D perhaps matches TRBD1 (5 bases). Germline CDR1 and CDR2: LNHDA and SQIVND (reference sequence). The CDR3 extends over 15 amino acids. The germline V and J ends were trimmed by 7 bases and 2 bases, with 17 bases remaining between them.

V usage is TRBV7-3 and J usage is TRBJ2-7, with TRBD2 matching 12 bases. Trimming removed 6 bases from V and 3 bases from J; junction bases left unmatched: 6. Per germline, CDR1 SGHTA and CDR2 FQGTGA. The CDR3 has 15 amino acids. Written as DNA, the CDR3 is TGTGCCAGCAGGAAACCGGGACTAGCGGGCTACGAGCAGTACTTC. It is translated as CASRKPGLAGYEQYF. Variable domain in full (rest from reference TRBV7-3 and TRBJ2-7): GAGVSQTPSNKVTEKGKYVELRCDPISGHTALYWYRQSLGQGPEFLIYFQGTGAADDSGLPNDRFFAVRPEGSVSTLKIQRTERGDSAVYLCASRKPGLAGYEQYFGPGTRLTVT.

This clone was observed once. The V call is TRBV13, the J call TRBJ1-2; D possibly corresponds to TRBD1 (5 bases). Germline-derived CDR1 and CDR2 are PRHDT and FYEKMQ (reference sequence). The CDR3 contains 14 residues. Trimming took off 6 bases at V and 4 bases at J, with 15 bases between the two ends. The CDR3 sequence is CASRASGQGYGYTF. The CDR3 DNA follows: TGTGCCAGCAGGGCAAGTGGGCAGGGCTATGGCTACACCTTC. Full variable domain (missing parts from reference TRBV13 and TRBJ1-2): AAGVIQSPRHLIKEKRETATLKCYPIPRHDTVYWYQQGPGQDPQFLISFYEKMQSDKGSIPDRFSAQQFSDYHSELNMSSLELGDSALYFCASRASGQGYGYTFGSGTRLTVV.

This clone has just one count. The genes are TRBV28 and TRBJ2-1, with a possible D match to TRBD1 (6 bases). The ends were cut back, 3 bases at V and 9 bases at J, with 18 bases in the middle. Germline values: CDR1 MDHEN, CDR2 SYDVKM. The CDR3 has 15 amino acids. CDR3 DNA: TGTGCCAGCAGTTTTATTACAGGGCTAGAGAGTGAGCAGTTCTTC. Its translation: CASSFITGLESEQFF.

As DNA, the CDR3 is TGTGCCAGCAGCTTAGATACGGGAAGGGAGGCTTTCTTT. Its translation: CASSLDTGREAFF. V is TRBV11-3 and J is TRBJ1-1; D remains ambiguous. CDR1 is SGHNT, CDR2 YENEEA, per germline. Trimming took 0 bases from V and 11 from J, leaving 13 bases between them. The CDR3 runs 13 residues.

The chain combines TRBV29-1 with TRBJ2-7; perhaps TRBD2 as D (6 bases). The CDR3 consists of 12 residues. V was trimmed by 8 bases and J by 4 bases, leaving 15 bases between them. Per the germline V gene, CDR1 is SQVTM and CDR2 is ANQGSEA. CDR3 region: CSPPTRCYEQYF. In DNA, the CDR3 is TGCAGCCCCCCGACTAGATGTTACGAGCAGTACTTC.

The rearrangement joins TRBV4-2 to TRBJ1-2; 8 nucleotides agree with TRBD1. Germline CDR1 and CDR2: LGHNA and YNFKEQ. V gave up 3 bases and J gave up 8 bases; unmatched junction bases: 20. The CDR3 covers 18 residues. As DNA, the CDR3 is TGTGCCAGCAGCCAGGCTCTTCCCCGGCAGGGGGCTCTAAGGGGCTACACCTTC. Translated, it gives CASSQALPRQGALRGYTF.